The 10 T cell receptor beta chains below come from one sample, sequenced in a study of T cell responses to AZD1222 COVID-19 vaccine. Using immunoSEQ multiplex PCR, the repertoire was profiled, and TCRdb retains in-frame clones only, with some absent. Of about 84,000 clones listed, roughly nine tenths are singletons. The material was peripheral blood, obtained on day 0 of AZD1222 vaccination. The receptors stem from an adult in good health.

The chain recombines TRBV7-9 with TRBJ1-2, with 7 bases matching TRBD1. The CDR3 spans 16 residues. The junction had 10 bases not matched to a gene; V was cut back by 4 bases and J by 2 bases. Looked up from germline, CDR1 is SEHNR and CDR2 is FQNEAQ (reference sequence). CDR3 residues: CASSSSHQGGNYGYTF. The CDR3 coding sequence is TGTGCCAGCAGCTCATCTCATCAGGGGGGGAACTATGGCTACACCTTC.

This clone has only a few counts. The chain joins TRBV25-1 to TRBJ2-7; 7 bases map to TRBD1. With V trimmed by 3 bases and J by 3 bases, 8 bases remained unmatched. CDR3 length: 15 amino acids. Germline lookup yields CDR1 MGHDK and CDR2 SYGVNS. The CDR3 is CASSDSGQLNYEQYF. The CDR3 DNA reads TGTGCCAGCAGTGACTCGGGACAGCTGAACTACGAGCAGTACTTC.

The V and J genes are TRBV5-1 and TRBJ2-7; the match to TRBD2 covers 7 bases. Germline trimming cut 3 bases from V and 3 bases from J; bases unmatched to any gene: 3. Germline CDR1 SGHRS, CDR2 YFSETQ. This CDR3 spans 13 amino acids. CDR3 sequence reads: CASSSPGGYEQYF. The CDR3 DNA is TGCGCCAGCAGCTCACCGGGAGGCTACGAGCAGTACTTC.

The V call is TRBV3-1 (or the pseudogene TRBV3-2), the J call TRBJ2-7; tentatively, D is TRBD1 or TRBD2 (5 bases each). CDR3 length: 13 amino acids. Germline CDR1 reads LGHDT; CDR2 reads YNNKEL (reference sequence). V gave up 6 bases and J gave up 4 bases, with 13 bases separating them. As DNA, the CDR3 is TGTGCCAGCAGATCGGCTGGGGGATACGAGCAGTACTTC. The encoded protein is CASRSAGGYEQYF.

The V gene is TRBV6-5, the J gene TRBJ1-1; D gene ambiguous. This CDR3 has 13 amino acids. Trimming pared 5 bases from V and 1 base from J, leaving 8 bases between. The V gene's germline CDR1 is MNHEY and CDR2 SVGAGI. CDR3 loop: CASSRTANTEAFF. The CDR3 nucleotides are TGTGCCAGCAGTCGGACGGCGAACACTGAAGCTTTCTTT.

The chain recombines TRBV2 with TRBJ1-2; tentative D call: TRBD1 (5 bases). Germline V gene lookup returns CDR1 SNHLY and CDR2 FYNNEI. CDR3 size: 13 residues. The V end lost 11 bases, the J end lost 0 bases, and 13 bases lay between the germline ends. Written as DNA, the CDR3 is TGTGCCTCATCGGCAGGGACTAACTATGGCTACACCTTC. It specifies CASSAGTNYGYTF.

This clone was detected only a few times. The J gene is TRBJ2-1, the V gene TRBV19; a weak D match, TRBD1 (5 bases). The germline V gene has CDR1 LNHDA and CDR2 SQIVND (reference sequence). The CDR3 has 14 residues. Trimming removed 6 bases at V and 5 bases at J, with 14 bases between. CDR3 coding DNA: TGTGCCAGTAGCACCTGGGGCCCCCACAATGAGCAGTTCTTC. Protein sequence: CASSTWGPHNEQFF.

The genes are TRBV4-2 and TRBJ2-1; 11 bases line up with TRBD2. Germline CDR1 reads LGHNA; CDR2 reads YNFKEQ. Germline trimming cut 0 bases from V and 4 bases from J; bases unmatched to any gene: 5. The CDR3 sequence is 17 residues long. The DNA of the CDR3 is TGTGCCAGCAGCCAAGAGCTAGCGGGAGGAGTTTACAATGAGCAGTTCTTC. Translation: CASSQELAGGVYNEQFF.

The chain recombines TRBV19 with TRBJ2-1; a possible D gene is TRBD1 (6 bases). Germline V gene sequence: CDR1 LNHDA, CDR2 SQIVND (reference sequence). This CDR3 is built from 13 residues. The V gene lost 7 bases and the J gene lost 4 bases, with 11 bases spanning the gap. The CDR3 coding sequence is TGTGCCAGTAATGACAGGCCGTACAATGAGCAGTTCTTC. This translates into CASNDRPYNEQFF.

The rearrangement uses TRBV6-5 and TRBJ2-2; D unresolved. Trimming took off 0 bases at V and 7 bases at J, with 15 bases between the two ends. CDR1 is MNHEY, CDR2 SVGAGI, per germline. The CDR3 contains 16 residues. Here the CDR3 DNA reads TGTGCCAGCAGTTACTCGCCGCCCGCTGTCGTCGGGGAGCTGTTTTTT. Protein: CASSYSPPAVVGELFF.